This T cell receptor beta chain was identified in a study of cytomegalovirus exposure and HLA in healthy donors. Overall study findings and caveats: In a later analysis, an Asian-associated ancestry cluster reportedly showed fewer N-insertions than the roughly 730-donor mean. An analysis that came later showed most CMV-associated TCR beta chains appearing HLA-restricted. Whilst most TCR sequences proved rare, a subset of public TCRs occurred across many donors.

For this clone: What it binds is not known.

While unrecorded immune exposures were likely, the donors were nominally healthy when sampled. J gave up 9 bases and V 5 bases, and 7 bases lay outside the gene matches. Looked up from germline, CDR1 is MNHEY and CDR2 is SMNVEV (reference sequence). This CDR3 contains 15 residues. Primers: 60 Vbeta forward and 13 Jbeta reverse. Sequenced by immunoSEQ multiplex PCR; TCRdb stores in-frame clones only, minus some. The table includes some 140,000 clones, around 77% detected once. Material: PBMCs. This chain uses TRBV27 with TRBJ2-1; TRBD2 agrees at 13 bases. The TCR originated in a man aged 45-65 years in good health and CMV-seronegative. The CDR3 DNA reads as TGTGCCAGCAGTCCCTGGACTAGCGGGAGAGGTGAGCAGTTCTTC. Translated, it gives CASSPWTSGRGEQFF.